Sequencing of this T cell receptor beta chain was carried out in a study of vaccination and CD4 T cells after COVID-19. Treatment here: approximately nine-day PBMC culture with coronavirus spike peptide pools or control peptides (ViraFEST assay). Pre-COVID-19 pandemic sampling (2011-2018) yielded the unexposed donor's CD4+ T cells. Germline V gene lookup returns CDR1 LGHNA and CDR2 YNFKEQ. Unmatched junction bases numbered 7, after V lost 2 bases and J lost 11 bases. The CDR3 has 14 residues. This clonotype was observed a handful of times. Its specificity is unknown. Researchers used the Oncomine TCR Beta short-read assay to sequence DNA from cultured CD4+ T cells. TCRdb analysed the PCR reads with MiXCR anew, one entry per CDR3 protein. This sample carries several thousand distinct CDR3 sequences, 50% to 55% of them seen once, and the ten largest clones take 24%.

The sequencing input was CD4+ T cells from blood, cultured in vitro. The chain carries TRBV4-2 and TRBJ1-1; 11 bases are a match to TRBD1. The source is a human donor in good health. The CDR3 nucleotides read TGTGCCAGCAGCCAACCCAGGACAGGGGGCTCTGCTTTCTTT. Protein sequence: CASSQPRTGGSAFF.